This T cell receptor (beta chain) was obtained from a study of CD8 T cells in ankylosing spondylitis. This clonotype was detected a few times. One entry per CDR3 protein results from TCRdb running MiXCR on the 5' RACE reads. The profile shows fewer than 35,000 distinct CDR3 sequences, less than 40% of them singletons. This clonotype was sampled from a male donor with ankylosing spondylitis. Sequenced: synovial fluid, either unsorted or a sorted T cell fraction (not recorded which).

Here the CDR3 reads CASSWTSGRALEQYF. The CDR3 nucleotides are TGTGCCAGCAGTTGGACTAGCGGGAGGGCCCTTGAGCAGTACTTC. The chain couples TRBV12-3 or TRBV12-4 to TRBJ2-7, with TRBD2 identical over 15 bases. Unmatched junction bases numbered 5, after V lost 4 bases and J lost 7 bases. The CDR3 consists of 15 residues.